This is a list of T cell receptor beta chains from one sample in a study of blood T cell repertoires in COVID-19. TCRdb's copy holds only in-frame clones and misses some; the assay was immunoSEQ multiplex PCR. This table holds over 250,000 clones, less than 90% found once. Sequenced sample: PBMCs or T cells enriched from blood (not recorded which). Source of these receptors: a woman aged 50 to 60 who had recovered from COVID-19. Both conserved end residues are part of each CDR3. A D gene is named only where the DNA matches it firmly. The size entry is marked missing in some rows and otherwise reads once, few, many or a size class.

d_call: TRBD1
clone_size: -
v_call: TRBV6-5
j_call: TRBJ1-6
cdr3_nt: TGTGCCAGCAGGGACAGGGGGCACAATTCACCCCTCCACTTT
cdr3_aa: CASRDRGHNSPLHF

d_call: -
clone_size: -
v_call: TRBV6-5
j_call: TRBJ2-1
cdr3_nt: TGTGCCAGCAACCGGCCGGGGTCCAATGAGCAGTTCTTC
cdr3_aa: CASNRPGSNEQFF

d_call: -
clone_size: -
v_call: TRBV28
j_call: TRBJ1-5
cdr3_nt: TGTGCCAGCAGTTTAGCGGGCTGGAATCAGCCCCAGCATTTT
cdr3_aa: CASSLAGWNQPQHF

d_call: -
clone_size: -
v_call: TRBV18
j_call: TRBJ1-4
cdr3_nt: TGTGCCAGCTCCCGTGCCAGTGGTGAAAAACTGTTTTTT
cdr3_aa: CASSRASGEKLFF

d_call: TRBD2
clone_size: -
v_call: TRBV7-3
j_call: TRBJ2-3
cdr3_nt: TGTGCCAGCAGCCCGGGACTAGCGGGAGCAGCAGATACGCAGTATTTT
cdr3_aa: CASSPGLAGAADTQYF

d_call: -
clone_size: -
v_call: TRBV28
j_call: TRBJ2-1
cdr3_nt: TGTGCCAGCAGTTTAGTCCTAGCGCGAGCCCCTGAGCAGTTCTTC
cdr3_aa: CASSLVLARAPEQFF

d_call: TRBD2
clone_size: -
v_call: TRBV5-6
j_call: TRBJ2-2
cdr3_nt: TGTGCCAGCAGCTTGGTCTGGCGGGAGGGCCGCACCGGGGAGCTGTTTTTT
cdr3_aa: CASSLVWREGRTGELFF

d_call: TRBD1
clone_size: -
v_call: TRBV5-4
j_call: TRBJ1-3
cdr3_nt: TGTGCCAGCAGTAAGGGGACAGTCTCTGGAAACACCATATATTTT
cdr3_aa: CASSKGTVSGNTIYF

d_call: TRBD1
clone_size: -
v_call: TRBV11-2
j_call: TRBJ1-4
cdr3_nt: TGTGCCAGCAGTTTTGGGACAGGGATTAATGAAAAACTGTTTTTT
cdr3_aa: CASSFGTGINEKLFF

d_call: TRBD2
clone_size: -
v_call: TRBV7-9
j_call: TRBJ2-3
cdr3_nt: TGTGCCAGCAGCTACCCGACTAGCGGGAGAACAGATACGCAGTATTTT
cdr3_aa: CASSYPTSGRTDTQYF

d_call: -
clone_size: -
v_call: TRBV3-1/TRBV3-2
j_call: TRBJ1-2
cdr3_nt: TGTGCCAGCAGCCAGCCGTTGGGGGCAACCTATGGCTACACCTTC
cdr3_aa: CASSQPLGATYGYTF

d_call: TRBD2
clone_size: few
v_call: TRBV7-8
j_call: TRBJ2-2
cdr3_nt: TGTGCCAGCAGCAAGCGGGAGAGGCTCGATAACGGGGAGCTGTTTTTT
cdr3_aa: CASSKRERLDNGELFF

d_call: TRBD1
clone_size: -
v_call: TRBV28
j_call: TRBJ1-6
cdr3_nt: TGTGCCAGCAGCTTCGGACAGGTTAATTCACCCCTCCACTTT
cdr3_aa: CASSFGQVNSPLHF

d_call: -
clone_size: -
v_call: TRBV28
j_call: TRBJ2-2
cdr3_nt: TGTGCCAGCAGTCTCCACACCGGGGAGCTGTTTTTT
cdr3_aa: CASSLHTGELFF

d_call: -
clone_size: -
v_call: TRBV7-2
j_call: TRBJ2-3
cdr3_nt: TGTGCCAGCAGCGCCCTATCCGGGGCAGATACGCAGTATTTT
cdr3_aa: CASSALSGADTQYF

d_call: TRBD1
clone_size: -
v_call: TRBV27
j_call: TRBJ1-3
cdr3_nt: TGTGCCAGCAGTCTCGACAGGGCGCCCGGAAACACCATATATTTT
cdr3_aa: CASSLDRAPGNTIYF

d_call: -
clone_size: -
v_call: TRBV28
j_call: TRBJ2-1
cdr3_nt: TGTGCCAGCAGTTTACTCCGGGGAAGGGATGAGCAGTTCTTC
cdr3_aa: CASSLLRGRDEQFF

d_call: -
clone_size: -
v_call: TRBV4-3
j_call: TRBJ2-3
cdr3_nt: TGCGCCAGCAGCCGCGCAAGGGTTTCACAGACTAATACGCAGTATTTT
cdr3_aa: CASSRARVSQTNTQYF

d_call: TRBD1
clone_size: -
v_call: TRBV30
j_call: TRBJ2-2
cdr3_nt: TGTGCCTGGAGTCAGGGACAGAGAAACACCGGGGAGCTGTTTTTT
cdr3_aa: CAWSQGQRNTGELFF

d_call: TRBD1
clone_size: -
v_call: TRBV15
j_call: TRBJ2-3
cdr3_nt: TGTGCCACCAGCAGACGTCCGGGACAGGGAGATACGCAGTATTTT
cdr3_aa: CATSRRPGQGDTQYF

d_call: -
clone_size: -
v_call: TRBV6-5
j_call: TRBJ1-5
cdr3_nt: TGTGCCAGCATGAGGGAACGTAATCAGCCCCAGCATTTT
cdr3_aa: CASMRERNQPQHF

d_call: -
clone_size: -
v_call: TRBV29-1
j_call: TRBJ1-4
cdr3_nt: TGCAGCGTTAAGGAACAGTACGGCAATGAAAAACTGTTTTTT
cdr3_aa: CSVKEQYGNEKLFF

d_call: TRBD1
clone_size: -
v_call: TRBV6-1
j_call: TRBJ1-5
cdr3_nt: TGTGCCAGCAGTGAACTGGCAGGGGGTAGGAGCAATCAGCCCCAGCATTTT
cdr3_aa: CASSELAGGRSNQPQHF

d_call: TRBD2
clone_size: -
v_call: TRBV9
j_call: TRBJ2-3
cdr3_nt: TGTGCCAGCAGCCCTAGGACTAGCGGAGGGGGGCCAGATACGCAGTATTTT
cdr3_aa: CASSPRTSGGGPDTQYF

d_call: TRBD1
clone_size: -
v_call: TRBV11-1
j_call: TRBJ2-1
cdr3_nt: TGTGCCAGCAGCTCCGGACAGGGTGAAGGTGAGCAGTTCTTC
cdr3_aa: CASSSGQGEGEQFF

d_call: -
clone_size: -
v_call: TRBV18
j_call: TRBJ2-7
cdr3_nt: TGTGCCAGCTCATCCGGGGGTACCTACGAGCAGTACTTC
cdr3_aa: CASSSGGTYEQYF

d_call: TRBD1
clone_size: -
v_call: TRBV29-1
j_call: TRBJ2-7
cdr3_nt: TGCAGCGTTGAGACAGGGGCCTACGAGCAGTACTTC
cdr3_aa: CSVETGAYEQYF

d_call: -
clone_size: -
v_call: TRBV5-4
j_call: TRBJ1-6
cdr3_nt: TGTGCCAGCAGCTTGGGGGGGCAGGGTAATTCACCCCTCCACTTT
cdr3_aa: CASSLGGQGNSPLHF

d_call: TRBD1
clone_size: -
v_call: TRBV28
j_call: TRBJ2-6
cdr3_nt: TGTGCCAGCAGTTTATACCCGCAGGGGGCTGGGGCCAACGTCCTGACTTTC
cdr3_aa: CASSLYPQGAGANVLTF

d_call: -
clone_size: -
v_call: TRBV5-1
j_call: TRBJ1-2
cdr3_nt: TGCGCCAGCAGCTTGGCCAGGGCGGGATATAAGGATGGCTACACCTTC
cdr3_aa: CASSLARAGYKDGYTF

d_call: TRBD1
clone_size: -
v_call: TRBV18
j_call: TRBJ1-1
cdr3_nt: TGTGCCAGCTCATTAGACAGGGGGCCGACTGAAGCTTTCTTT
cdr3_aa: CASSLDRGPTEAFF

d_call: -
clone_size: -
v_call: TRBV20-1
j_call: TRBJ1-2
cdr3_nt: TGCAGTGCTAGAGCGGACAGCTACACCTTC
cdr3_aa: CSARADSYTF

d_call: TRBD1
clone_size: -
v_call: TRBV13
j_call: TRBJ1-2
cdr3_nt: TGTGCCAGCAGCCCCCCCCCGGACAGGAATAACTATGGCTACACCTTC
cdr3_aa: CASSPPPDRNNYGYTF

d_call: -
clone_size: -
v_call: TRBV7-9
j_call: TRBJ1-3
cdr3_nt: TGTGCCAGCAGCCCGCGGAGTAACCCTGGAAACACCATATATTTT
cdr3_aa: CASSPRSNPGNTIYF

d_call: TRBD2
clone_size: -
v_call: TRBV18
j_call: TRBJ2-1
cdr3_nt: TGTGCCAGCTCCCGGGGACTAGCGGGACTCAATGAGCAGTTCTTC
cdr3_aa: CASSRGLAGLNEQFF

d_call: -
clone_size: -
v_call: TRBV24-1
j_call: TRBJ2-1
cdr3_nt: TGTGCCACCAGTGGAAACCTAGCCTACAATGAGCAGTTCTTC
cdr3_aa: CATSGNLAYNEQFF

d_call: TRBD2
clone_size: -
v_call: TRBV19
j_call: TRBJ2-7
cdr3_nt: TGTGCCAGTAGTGCAGGACTAGCGGGGGTTCCCTACGAGCAGTACTTC
cdr3_aa: CASSAGLAGVPYEQYF

d_call: TRBD2
clone_size: -
v_call: TRBV2
j_call: TRBJ2-4
cdr3_nt: TGTGCCAGCAGAAGACTAGCGGGAGGGGTGAACATTCAGTACTTC
cdr3_aa: CASRRLAGGVNIQYF

d_call: TRBD1
clone_size: -
v_call: TRBV5-6
j_call: TRBJ1-2
cdr3_nt: TGTGCCAGCAGCTTGAGTACAGGGGTGAGAGGCTACACCTTC
cdr3_aa: CASSLSTGVRGYTF

d_call: -
clone_size: -
v_call: TRBV19
j_call: TRBJ1-1
cdr3_nt: TGTGCCAGTAGGCCGGCCAGGTTGTTCTCGGGAAACACTGAAGCTTTCTTT
cdr3_aa: CASRPARLFSGNTEAFF

d_call: TRBD1
clone_size: -
v_call: TRBV29-1
j_call: TRBJ1-4
cdr3_nt: TGCAGCGTTGAAGGGACAGGGGATTCCACTAATGAAAAACTGTTTTTT
cdr3_aa: CSVEGTGDSTNEKLFF

d_call: -
clone_size: -
v_call: TRBV5-1
j_call: TRBJ1-3
cdr3_nt: TGCGCCAGCAGCTTGCAGGGCCGGGACACCATATATTTT
cdr3_aa: CASSLQGRDTIYF

d_call: TRBD1
clone_size: -
v_call: TRBV9
j_call: TRBJ1-1
cdr3_nt: TGTGCCAGCAGCGTAGTAGGGACAGGGTCGAACACTGAAGCTTTCTTT
cdr3_aa: CASSVVGTGSNTEAFF

d_call: -
clone_size: once
v_call: TRBV7-9
j_call: TRBJ1-4
cdr3_nt: TGTGCCAGCAGGAATACCCCACTCCTTAATGAAAAACTGTTTTTT
cdr3_aa: CASRNTPLLNEKLFF

d_call: TRBD1
clone_size: -
v_call: TRBV28
j_call: TRBJ1-6
cdr3_nt: TGTGCCAGCAGCCTGCGGACAGGGGGAGGTTCACCCCTCCACTTT
cdr3_aa: CASSLRTGGGSPLHF

d_call: TRBD1
clone_size: -
v_call: TRBV7-2
j_call: TRBJ2-7
cdr3_nt: TGTGCCAGCAGACAGTGGACAGGGTTTGTGTACGAGCAGTACTTC
cdr3_aa: CASRQWTGFVYEQYF

d_call: -
clone_size: once
v_call: TRBV4-1
j_call: TRBJ1-2
cdr3_nt: TGCGCCAGCAGCCAAGATTACGACAACTCCTATGGCTACACCTTC
cdr3_aa: CASSQDYDNSYGYTF

d_call: TRBD2
clone_size: -
v_call: TRBV6-2/TRBV6-3
j_call: TRBJ2-7
cdr3_nt: TGTGCCAGCACCCCAACAAGCGGGAGGGCCGTTTCCTACGAGCAGTACTTC
cdr3_aa: CASTPTSGRAVSYEQYF

d_call: TRBD2
clone_size: -
v_call: TRBV11-3
j_call: TRBJ2-3
cdr3_nt: TGTGCCAGCAGCTCTCTAAGCGGGAGGAGCACAGATACGCAGTATTTT
cdr3_aa: CASSSLSGRSTDTQYF

d_call: -
clone_size: -
v_call: TRBV28
j_call: TRBJ2-3
cdr3_nt: TGTGCCGGCGGGGAATCCACAGATACGCAGTATTTT
cdr3_aa: CAGGESTDTQYF

d_call: TRBD1
clone_size: -
v_call: TRBV28
j_call: TRBJ2-1
cdr3_nt: TGTGCCAGCGAAGACCGGGACAGGGCCTACAATGAGCAGTTCTTC
cdr3_aa: CASEDRDRAYNEQFF

d_call: TRBD1
clone_size: -
v_call: TRBV9
j_call: TRBJ1-2
cdr3_nt: TGTGCCAGCAGCACCCGACAGGGGGATGGCTACACCTTC
cdr3_aa: CASSTRQGDGYTF